This T cell receptor beta chain came from a study of blood T cell repertoires in COVID-19. In the study overall: The study drew acute and convalescent COVID-19 samples from the United States, Italy and Spain. PBMCs, B-cell-depleted T cells, or T cells were the source of the cDNA or gDNA that made up the material.

Methods used by the authors: Quantification of nucleated cells was approximated via reference gene primer amplification. Method: immunoSEQ multiplex PCR; TCRdb's copy keeps in-frame clones and lacks some. V, J and clone size are those of that table, while D and trimming were read from the DNA. Of 140,000 or so clones detected, roughly 84% appear once; the ten largest clones hold roughly 7.3%. This CDR3 comprises 17 residues. The trim removed 0 bases at V and 2 bases at J, leaving 7 bases unmatched. CDR1 is LGHNT, CDR2 FRNRAP, per germline. The sequencing input was peripheral blood. V and J are TRBV12-5 and TRBJ2-1, with 7 bases fitting TRBD2. The receptor's source is a human donor in a cohort sampled during active COVID-19. In DNA form, the CDR3 reads TGTGCTAGTGGTTTGGTACTCTTGGCGGGGGCCTACAATGAGCAGTTCTTC. Amino acids: CASGLVLLAGAYNEQFF.